The 15 T cell receptor beta chains below were found in one sample sequenced in a study of radiation and T cells in renal cell carcinoma. The time point denotes: baseline pretreatment blood. Treatment described: 15 Gy SBRT to primary tumor, nephrectomy 4 weeks later. The method was immunoSEQ multiplex PCR; TCRdb's version includes in-frame clones alone and lacks a portion of them. Among about 49,000 clones listed, roughly four fifths were seen once. The material was blood, obtained from a patient whose treatment included radiotherapy and nephrectomy. Every receptor here comes from a woman aged 70-85 years with renal cell carcinoma.

V gene TRBV6-1 combines with J gene TRBJ1-1; D is perhaps TRBD1 (5 bases). Trimming left V 5 bases short and J 6 bases short, with 19 bases between. CDR1 is MNHNS, CDR2 SASEGT, per germline. The length of the CDR3 is 15 residues. This CDR3 is CASSSGLAGWAEAFF. CDR3 nucleotides: TGTGCCAGCAGTTCGGGACTTGCGGGGTGGGCTGAAGCTTTCTTT.

This clone was observed a few times. The rearrangement joins TRBV7-8 to TRBJ1-5, with 7 bases aligning to TRBD1. The CDR3 runs to 15 residues. V dropped 1 base and J dropped 1; count of bases not matched to a gene: 1. The V gene's germline CDR1 is SGHVS and CDR2 FQNEAQ. DNA of the CDR3: TGTGCCAGCAGCTTAGAGGGGGCGAGCAATCAGCCCCAGCATTTT. Its translation is CASSLEGASNQPQHF.

V and J are TRBV19 and TRBJ2-7; TRBD1 agrees at 10 bases. The J segment lost 0 bases and the V segment lost 6 bases, leaving 5 bases of the junction unmatched. CDR3 length equals 15 residues. Per germline, CDR1 LNHDA and CDR2 SQIVND (reference sequence). In DNA, the CDR3 is TGTGCCAGTAGGTCCGGGACAGGGGACTCCTACGAGCAGTACTTC. This sequence encodes CASRSGTGDSYEQYF.

The chain uses TRBV12-5 and TRBJ1-6, with a possible D match to TRBD1 (5 bases). The CDR3 covers 17 residues. Trimming took 2 bases from V and 2 from J, leaving 13 bases between them. Germline-derived CDR1 and CDR2 are LGHNT and FRNRAP. The CDR3 DNA is TGTGCTAGTGGTTTGCGCCGAAGACAGCCCTATAATTCACCCCTCCACTTT. This codes for CASGLRRRQPYNSPLHF. Full variable domain (missing parts from reference TRBV12-5 and TRBJ1-6): DARVTQTPRHKVTEMGQEVTMRCQPILGHNTVFWYRQTMMQGLELLAYFRNRAPLDDSGMPKDRFSAEMPDATLATLKIQPSEPRDSAVYFCASGLRRRQPYNSPLHFGNGTRLTVT.

This chain uses TRBV5-6 with TRBJ2-5; D is possibly TRBD1 (6 bases). Trimming cost V 1 base and J 5 bases, with 12 bases left between them. The CDR3 is 14 residues long. In germline, CDR1 is SGHDT, CDR2 YYEEEE. The CDR3 nucleotides read TGTGCCAGCAGCTTGTGGTGGGGGCAGGAGACCCAGTACTTC. This gives the protein CASSLWWGQETQYF. Filled out from reference TRBV5-6 and TRBJ2-5, the complete variable domain reads DAGVTQSPTHLIKTRGQQVTLRCSPKSGHDTVSWYQQALGQGPQFIFQYYEEEERQRGNFPDRFSGHQFPNYSSELNVNALLLGDSALYLCASSLWWGQETQYFGPGTRLLVL.

As DNA, the CDR3 is TGTGCCTGGGATGGGGGATCCGGCTCTCCTAATGAAAAACTGTTTTTT. Its translation is CAWDGGSGSPNEKLFF. The V gene is TRBV30, the J gene TRBJ1-4, with a weak D call TRBD1 (5 bases). Germline assignment: CDR1 GTSNPN and CDR2 SVGIG (reference sequence). This CDR3 region has 16 residues. V lost 5 bases and J lost 3, with 19 bases in between.

This sequence joins TRBV5-1 and TRBJ2-3; TRBD2 matches at 15 bases. V gave up 4 bases and J gave up 4 bases; unmatched junction bases: 7. Germline CDR1 SGHRS, CDR2 YFSETQ. This CDR3 spans 17 amino acids. The CDR3 loop reads CASSPGGLAGGSDTQYF. DNA of the CDR3: TGCGCCAGCAGCCCGGGGGGACTAGCGGGAGGATCAGATACGCAGTATTTT.

The V and J genes are TRBV25-1 and TRBJ1-4, with TRBD1 matching over 10 bases. Looked up from germline, CDR1 is MGHDK and CDR2 is SYGVNS. This CDR3 comprises 16 residues. J lost 7 bases, V lost 1 base, and 6 bases had no gene match. The chain's CDR3 is CASSESDRGLSEKLFF. The CDR3 nucleotides are TGTGCCAGCAGTGAATCCGACAGGGGGCTAAGTGAAAAACTGTTTTTT.

The V call is TRBV14, the J call TRBJ1-1; maybe TRBD1 (5 bases). The V gene lost 4 bases and the J gene lost 1 base, with 16 bases spanning the gap. This CDR3 spans 16 amino acids. Germline CDR1 SGHDN, CDR2 FVKESK. CDR3 DNA sequence: TGTGCCAGCAGCCCGGGGACGGCCATTTCGAACACTGAAGCTTTCTTT. Translation gives CASSPGTAISNTEAFF. The full variable domain, its missing parts supplied by reference TRBV14 and TRBJ1-1, is EAGVTQFPSHSVIEKGQTVTLRCDPISGHDNLYWYRRVMGKEIKFLLHFVKESKQDESGMPNNRFLAERTGGTYSTLKVQPAELEDSGVYFCASSPGTAISNTEAFFGQGTRLTVV.

This clone turned up a few times. This sequence joins TRBV28 and TRBJ2-5, with 12 bases lining up with TRBD2. Germline loops: CDR1 MDHEN, CDR2 SYDVKM. V shed 9 bases and J 3 bases; nucleotides not matched to a gene: 5. The CDR3 loop spans 14 amino acids. The DNA of the CDR3 is TGTGCCAGTTCGACTAGCGGGGGAAAAGAGACCCAGTACTTC. The encoded protein is CASSTSGGKETQYF. Complete variable domain (other parts from reference TRBV28 and TRBJ2-5): DVKVTQSSRYLVKRTGEKVFLECVQDMDHENMFWYRQDPGLGLRLIYFSYDVKMKEKGDIPEGYSVSREKKERFSLILESASTNQTSMYLCASSTSGGKETQYFGPGTRLLVL.

This chain links TRBV6-1 with TRBJ1-6; possibly TRBD1 for D (5 bases). From germline, CDR1 is MNHNS and CDR2 SASEGT. This CDR3 is built from 16 residues. Between the trimmed V and J ends, which lost 4 bases and 7 bases, there was a span of 17 bases. The CDR3 here is CASSVDWNTGNSPLHF. The CDR3 bases are TGTGCCAGCAGTGTCGATTGGAACACAGGAAATTCACCCCTCCACTTT.

The chain joins TRBV5-5 to TRBJ2-1; TRBD2 aligns across 7 bases. Trimming cost V 4 bases and J 10 bases; bases outside gene matches: 17. CDR1 SGHKS and CDR2 YYEKEE come from the germline V gene (reference sequence). The CDR3 is made up of 16 amino acids. CDR3 in DNA: TGTGCCAGCAGCCCCCACAGGACACCGACTAGCCCAGAGCAGTTCTTC. As protein: CASSPHRTPTSPEQFF.

This chain connects TRBV9 to TRBJ2-2; 12 nucleotides agree with TRBD2. CDR1 is SGDLS and CDR2 is YYNGEE in the germline V gene. The V gene end was trimmed by 0 bases and the J gene end by 6 bases; junction bases not matched to a gene: 3. This CDR3 spans 16 amino acids. CDR3 DNA: TGTGCCAGCAGCGTAGCTAGCGGGGGGGCCGCCGGGGAGCTGTTTTTT. Translating it yields CASSVASGGAAGELFF.

Concerning this clone itself: The germline gene is not matched at one end of the junction; a read error may be the cause. The chain employs TRBV18 and TRBJ1-2; a possible D gene is TRBD1 (5 bases). CDR3 length equals 14 residues. Looked up from germline, CDR1 is KGHSH and CDR2 is LQKENI. The CDR3 sequence is CASSPLEGHYGYTF. The DNA of the CDR3 is TGTGCCAGCTCACCACTAGAGGGGCACTACGGCTACACCTTC.

The CDR3 sequence: CASSYAEISEAFF. CDR3 nucleotide sequence: TGTGCCAGCAGTTACGCGGAGATTAGTGAAGCTTTCTTT. This rearrangement joins TRBV6-5 to TRBJ1-1; the D is unclear. This CDR3 is 13 amino acids long. The ends were cut back, 2 bases at V and 7 bases at J, with 11 bases in the middle. CDR1 is MNHEY and CDR2 is SVGAGI in the germline V gene.